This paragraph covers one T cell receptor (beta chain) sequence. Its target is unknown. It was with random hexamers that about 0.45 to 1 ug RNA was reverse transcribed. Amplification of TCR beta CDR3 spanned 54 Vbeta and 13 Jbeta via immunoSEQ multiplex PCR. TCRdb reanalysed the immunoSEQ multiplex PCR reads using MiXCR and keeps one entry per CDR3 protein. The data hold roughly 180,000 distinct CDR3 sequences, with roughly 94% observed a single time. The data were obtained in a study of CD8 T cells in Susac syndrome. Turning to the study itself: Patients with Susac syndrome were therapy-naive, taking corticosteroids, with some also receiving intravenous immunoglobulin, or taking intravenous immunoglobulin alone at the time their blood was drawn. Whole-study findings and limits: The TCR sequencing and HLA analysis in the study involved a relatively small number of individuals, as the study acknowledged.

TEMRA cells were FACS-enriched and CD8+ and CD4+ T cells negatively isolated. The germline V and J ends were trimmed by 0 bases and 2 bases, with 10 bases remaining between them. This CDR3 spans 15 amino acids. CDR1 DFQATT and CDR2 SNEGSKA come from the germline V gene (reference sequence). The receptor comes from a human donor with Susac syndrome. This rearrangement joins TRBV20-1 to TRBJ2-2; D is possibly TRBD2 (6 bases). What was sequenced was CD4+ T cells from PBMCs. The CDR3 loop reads CSAREGGVNTGELFF. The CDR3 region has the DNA TGCAGTGCTAGAGAAGGAGGGGTCAACACCGGGGAGCTGTTTTTT.